This TCR beta chain is drawn from a study of shared clonotypes between healthy human individuals. Sequencing was at deep level. Generated by immunoSEQ multiplex PCR, the TCRdb table keeps only in-frame clones and is missing some. The table has roughly 1,600,000 clones, approximately 98.5% seen once; the top ten hold around 0.33%. Study findings and constraints: Sampling was confined to blood; repertoires within tissues likely differ. Generation probability values for non-shared clonotypes were lower than those for clonotypes shared by all four donors. A few donors had roughly 5% of their naive CD4 clonotypes in common.

Comment on this clone: The target antigen is unknown.

The sequence derives from a young man in good health. The sequencing sample was made of naive CD4+ T cells sorted from blood. Subset in this sample: CD45RA+ positively selected.

The CDR3 sequence: CASSLGARQGADGYTF. The DNA of the CDR3 is TGTGCCAGCAGCTTGGGGGCCCGGCAGGGGGCGGATGGCTACACCTTC. The chain combines TRBV5-4 with TRBJ1-2; TRBD1 matches at 8 bases. Trimming took 0 bases from V and 6 from J; bases not matched to a gene: 10. Germline lookup yields CDR1 SGHNT and CDR2 YYREEE (reference sequence). The CDR3 length is 16 residues.